These T cell receptor beta chains were read from a single sample in a study of response to subunit inactivated influenza vaccine. In TCRdb, the RT-PCR reads were re-called with MiXCR into one record per CDR3 protein. The sample consists of about 240,000 distinct CDR3 sequences, 9% to 15% of them appearing once. Specimen: non-naive T cells sorted from PBMCs, collected less than 15 days before vaccination. These receptors all come from a man aged 45 to 65 who received an inactivated influenza vaccine. The CDR3 runs from the conserved cysteine through the conserved F or W. D genes are given only for firm matches. Only part of the rows carry a size: once, few, many, or a class if the clone is expanded.

d_call | j_call | v_call | clone_size | cdr3_nt | cdr3_aa
NA | TRBJ1-2 | TRBV15 | many | TGTGCCACCAGCAGACAGGGGAACTATGGCTACACCTTC | CATSRQGNYGYTF
NA | TRBJ1-2 | TRBV29-1 | NA | TGCACTTCCTATTCCCCGGGGCGCATTGATGGCTACACCTTC | CTSYSPGRIDGYTF
NA | TRBJ1-3 | TRBV12-3/TRBV12-4 | few | TGTGCCAGCAGTTATACAGGGAACTCTGGAAACACCATATATTTT | CASSYTGNSGNTIYF
NA | TRBJ2-7 | TRBV20-1 | many | TGCAGTGCTATAGACAGCAGAAGGCAGTACTTC | CSAIDSRRQYF
TRBD2 | TRBJ2-5 | TRBV7-2 | NA | TGTGCCAGCAGCAAAAAACGGGGGGGCGTCGAGACCCAGTACTTC | CASSKKRGGVETQYF
NA | TRBJ2-7 | TRBV5-5 | NA | TGTGCCAGCAGCTCCGGACAGTGGTTCGAGCAGTACTTC | CASSSGQWFEQYF
NA | TRBJ2-3 | TRBV7-6 | NA | TGTGCCAGCAGCCCGGCGCGGGATACGCAGTATTTT | CASSPARDTQYF
NA | TRBJ1-5 | TRBV28 | NA | TGTGCCAGCAGTTTTGGTCTGGGCAGCAATCAGCCCCAGCATTTT | CASSFGLGSNQPQHF
NA | TRBJ2-5 | TRBV4-1 | NA | TGCGCCAGCAGCCAAGATTTACGGACAGTAGAGACCCAGTACTTC | CASSQDLRTVETQYF
NA | TRBJ2-1 | TRBV20-1 | many | TGCAGTGCTATACCGACTAGGAAGAATGAGCAGTTCTTC | CSAIPTRKNEQFF
TRBD1 | TRBJ1-1 | TRBV5-1 | few | TGCGCCAGCAGCTTCAAAACAGGGGGCACTGAAGCTTTCTTT | CASSFKTGGTEAFF
NA | TRBJ2-1 | TRBV12-3/TRBV12-4 | few | TGTGCCAGCACCACCCTAGTTAATGAGCAGTTCTTC | CASTTLVNEQFF
TRBD1 | TRBJ2-1 | TRBV5-1 | many | TGCGCCAGCAGCAGATCCGGGACAGGGGCCTACAATGAGCAGTTCTTC | CASSRSGTGAYNEQFF
TRBD2 | TRBJ2-1 | TRBV6-2/TRBV6-3 | NA | TGTGCCAGCAGCCGAGGGACTAGTAGTGAGCAGTTCTTC | CASSRGTSSEQFF
TRBD1 | TRBJ1-5 | TRBV12-3/TRBV12-4 | NA | TGTGCCAGCACTCTCAGACAGGGTTTAAGTCAGCCCCAGCATTTT | CASTLRQGLSQPQHF
NA | TRBJ2-1 | TRBV2 | NA | TGTGCCAGCAGTGTCATGGCCTTCAATGAGCAGTTCTTC | CASSVMAFNEQFF
TRBD2 | TRBJ2-1 | TRBV20-1 | NA | TGCAGTGCTAGAGATTGGTTGTCCGGGGGGGCAGCTGAGCAGTTCTTC | CSARDWLSGGAAEQFF
TRBD1 | TRBJ2-7 | TRBV14 | few | TGTGCCAGCAGCCACCGACAGGGGGGGGACTACGAGCAGTACTTC | CASSHRQGGDYEQYF
NA | TRBJ1-3 | TRBV27 | NA | TGTGCCAGCAGTTCCGGGGGTCCTGGAAACACCATATATTTT | CASSSGGPGNTIYF
TRBD1 | TRBJ1-1 | TRBV3-1 | NA | TGTGCCAGCAGCCAAGGGGGCGACAGGGGGATAGAGGCTTTCTTT | CASSQGGDRGIEAFF
NA | TRBJ2-3 | TRBV18 | few | TGTGCCAGCTCACCATCGACCTTTTCACAGGGACCAGATACGCAGTATTTT | CASSPSTFSQGPDTQYF
TRBD1 | TRBJ1-4 | TRBV9 | NA | TGTGCCAGCAGCCCTACGGACAGGCCTGGGAAACTGTTTTTT | CASSPTDRPGKLFF
TRBD1 | TRBJ1-6 | TRBV20-1 | NA | TGCAGTGCTAAAGCTCTGGGACAGGGGGCCAATAATTCACCCCTCGACTTT | CSAKALGQGANNSPLDF
NA | TRBJ2-1 | TRBV12-3/TRBV12-4 | few | TGTGCCAGCAGTGGTCTCGACTGGACCTCCTACAATGAGCAGTTCTTC | CASSGLDWTSYNEQFF
TRBD2 | TRBJ2-2 | TRBV4-3 | few | TGCGCCAGCATCCCAAGGGAGCTAGCGGATGTCACCGGGGAGCTGTTTTTT | CASIPRELADVTGELFF
TRBD2 | TRBJ2-1 | TRBV13 | few | TGTGCCAGCAGTCCGGTCCTAGCGGGAGTAAATGAGCAGTTCTTC | CASSPVLAGVNEQFF
TRBD2 | TRBJ2-5 | TRBV7-2 | many | TGTGCCAGCAGCTTAGGGGCGGGAGCAGAGACCCAGTACTTC | CASSLGAGAETQYF
NA | TRBJ2-3 | TRBV5-1 | few | TGCGCCAGCAGCTTGGGACAGGTAACAGATACGCAGTATTTT | CASSLGQVTDTQYF
TRBD2 | TRBJ2-2 | TRBV28 | many | TGTGCCAGCAGTTTCCTAGCCGGGACTAGCGGCAACACCGGGGAGCTGTTTTTT | CASSFLAGTSGNTGELFF